The 10 T cell receptor beta chains in this list originate from one sample, sequenced in a study of preoperative IRX-2 immunotherapy in early breast cancer. Treatment indicated: preoperative locoregional IRX-2 cytokine immunotherapy. Profiling relied on immunoSEQ multiplex PCR, and the TCRdb table lists in-frame clones only, not all of them. The sample includes fewer than 70,000 clones, around 94% of them seen just once. The material was obtained from a patient treated with IRX-2 immunotherapy. The receptor source for this set is a human donor with breast cancer.

The rearrangement joins TRBV27 to TRBJ1-5; D remains unclear. V was pared by 5 bases and J by 1 base, with 9 bases between. Germline V gives CDR1 MNHEY, CDR2 SMNVEV (reference sequence). The CDR3 is made up of 14 amino acids. In DNA, the CDR3 is TGTGCCAGCAGTAACTCCGACAGCAATCAGCCCCAGCATTTT. Its translation: CASSNSDSNQPQHF.

The V and J genes are TRBV19 and TRBJ2-1; 14 nucleotides align to TRBD2. Unmatched junction bases numbered 4, after V lost 7 bases and J lost 2 bases. From germline, CDR1 is LNHDA and CDR2 SQIVND (reference sequence). The CDR3 has 16 residues. CDR3 DNA sequence: TGTGCCAGTACCCGGACTAGCGGGAGGACCTACAATGAGCAGTTCTTC. As protein: CASTRTSGRTYNEQFF. Full variable domain (remainder filled in from reference TRBV19 and TRBJ2-1): DGGITQSPKYLFRKEGQNVTLSCEQNLNHDAMYWYRQDPGQGLRLIYYSQIVNDFQKGDIAEGYSVSREKKESFPLTVTSAQKNPTAFYLCASTRTSGRTYNEQFFGPGTRLTVL.

The chain joins TRBV6-8 to TRBJ1-5; D gene unclear. V lost 10 bases and J lost 0, with 4 bases in between. From germline, CDR1 is MNHGY and CDR2 SAAAGT. The CDR3 consists of 11 residues. This chain's CDR3 is CATDSNQPQHF. In DNA form, the CDR3 reads TGTGCCACCGATAGCAATCAGCCCCAGCATTTT.

This clone was recorded once. Additional DNA sequences in this sample encode the identical CDR3. The DNA for the CDR3 is TGTGCCAGCAGCTTAAATCGATTTAACAATCAGCCCCAGCATTTT. This codes for CASSLNRFNNQPQHF. The gene calls are TRBV7-8 and TRBJ1-5; D not resolved. The CDR3 is 15 amino acids. The ends were cut back, 2 bases at V and 3 bases at J, with 11 bases in the middle. CDR1 is SGHVS and CDR2 is FQNEAQ in the germline V gene. Full variable domain (remainder filled in from reference TRBV7-8 and TRBJ1-5): GAGVSQSPRYKVAKRGQDVALRCDPISGHVSLFWYQQALGQGPEFLTYFQNEAQLDKSGLPSDRFFAERPEGSVSTLKIQRTQQEDSAVYLCASSLNRFNNQPQHFGDGTRLSIL.

This clone was seen only once. V usage is TRBV29-1 and J usage is TRBJ2-7, with D uncertain. Germline V gene data show CDR1 as SQVTM and CDR2 as ANQGSEA. The CDR3 runs to 11 residues. Trimming shortened V by 1 base and J by 4 bases, and 5 bases separated the two germline ends. The CDR3 coding sequence is TGCAGCGTTGAAGTAAGTTACGAGCAGTACTTC. Translated: CSVEVSYEQYF.

The rearrangement uses TRBV11-3 and TRBJ2-2; D unclear. This CDR3 is built from 14 residues. The V end was cut by 0 bases, the J end by 2 bases, with 4 bases between. The V gene's germline CDR1 is SGHNT and CDR2 YENEEA. CDR3 nucleotides: TGTGCCAGCAGCTTAGAGCTTAACACCGGGGAGCTGTTTTTT. Its translation: CASSLELNTGELFF.

The V call is TRBV28, the J call TRBJ1-1; D unclear. CDR1 and CDR2 (germline): MDHEN, SYDVKM. V shed 1 base and J shed 5 bases, with 14 bases lying between them. The CDR3 has 15 amino acids. For the CDR3, the DNA is TGTGCCAGCAGTTTATTAAGGGCGCCGGGAACTGAAGCTTTCTTT. Translation gives CASSLLRAPGTEAFF.

This sequence joins TRBV15 and TRBJ1-1; D gene ambiguous. CDR3 length: 16 residues. Per germline, CDR1 LNHNV and CDR2 YYDKDF (reference sequence). V was pared by 2 bases and J by 1 base, with 14 bases between. CDR3 in amino acids: CATSRPPPRRNTEAFF. DNA for the CDR3: TGTGCCACCAGCAGACCTCCCCCGAGGAGGAACACTGAAGCTTTCTTT.

The chain is built from TRBV7-2 and TRBJ1-6; D ambiguous. The CDR3 totals 15 residues. Trimming shortened V by 1 base and J by 7 bases, and 11 bases separated the two germline ends. Germline-derived CDR1 and CDR2 are SGHTA and FQGNSA. Written as DNA, the CDR3 is TGTGCCAGCAGCTTAGAGGTCTCCACAAATTCACCCCTCCACTTT. Translation gives CASSLEVSTNSPLHF.

This sequence joins TRBV2 and TRBJ1-2; TRBD1 matches at 8 bases. Per germline, CDR1 SNHLY and CDR2 FYNNEI. The ends lost 3 bases at V and 7 bases at J; junction bases unmatched: 7. The CDR3 runs to 14 residues. The chain's CDR3 is CASSEEDRVIGYTF. The CDR3 DNA follows: TGTGCCAGCAGTGAGGAGGACAGGGTAATTGGCTACACCTTC.